This TCR beta chain appears in the sequencing data of a study of T cells in Graves' hyperthyroidism and ophthalmopathy (dated by TCRdb to the late 2010s). With respect to the entire study: Peripheral blood samples were taken at the time of initial diagnosis, prior to any treatment. The paper reports TCR Vbeta CDR3 sequencing of 140 or so peripheral blood samples: under 45 ophthalmopathy, fewer than 85 hyperthyroidism and approximately 17 progressor patients. Prospective prediction of ophthalmopathy was tested in an independent validation cohort consisting of 18 hyperthyroidism patients and around 16 patients who later progressed to ophthalmopathy. The study also compared thyroid tissue and blood T-cell repertoires from a handful of Graves' hyperthyroidism patients. TCR V-J signatures able to tell the groups apart were searched for in a discovery cohort of about a hundred patients, of whom around 42 had Graves' ophthalmopathy and 57 had stable Graves' hyperthyroidism. After sampling, hyperthyroidism patients received methimazole starting at 30 mg daily, and ophthalmopathy patients received high-dose intravenous methylprednisolone. The approximately 95 discovery patients were divided at random into training and test sets in a 7:3 ratio. Paper-wide results and their limitations: In validation, the model predicted progression to ophthalmopathy a median of 6.5 months before onset, with about 64% sensitivity and roughly 77% specificity. Most expanded thyroid clonotypes (frequency above 0.001) were also found in blood, which suggests that blood repertoires may mirror thyroid immune responses. No statistical method was used to fix the sample size in advance, and group allocation was not hidden from the investigators. A model built on a 13 V-J signature distinguished ophthalmopathy from stable hyperthyroidism, reaching over 85% sensitivity and about 81% specificity in cross-validation and 80%/75% in testing.

In its sample, this clonotype was seen many times. No cognate antigen has been identified for it. Base qualities are missing; no much larger clone stands one base away. TCR beta CDR3 regions were amplified from RNA transcripts. For the first round of RT-PCR on the TCR CDR3, the HTBI primer set was used together with the Qiagen OneStep RT-PCR kit. Libraries were constructed in a second round of multiplex PCR, after which size selection and purification were carried out. Sequencing of the libraries was done on an Illumina HiSeq2000 using paired-end 100 bp reads. As for the original processing: SOAPnuke was used to process the raw data, removing reads that contained adapters or uncalled bases, had a mean Phred below 15, or lacked an exact match to the constant primer or identifier. COPE v1.2.5 was used to merge high-quality paired reads, and clonotypes were defined as unique nucleotide sequences. MiTCR v1.1 was used to align clonotypes to the IMGT TRBV, TRBD and TRBJ reference segments. Analysis was restricted to V-J combinations with a frequency above 0.0001, which covered 98% to 99.2% of repertoires. The TCS score was defined as the ratio of F50 (clonal expansion) to E x V (chaos), calculated using BLOSUM62-based TCRdist between CDR3 peptides within each V-J. Welch's t-statistics and random forest reduced around 550 V-J features to 10 to 15, which were used in a naive Bayes classifier (R e1071). TCRdb reran the public reads through fastp at Q25 and MiXCR, keeping productive beta chains. CDR3 protein sequences are deduplicated, and each keeps its most common genes and DNA. TCRdb's processing, not the study's, gives the V and J calls here. For this sample there are around 600,000 distinct CDR3 sequences; roughly 15% appear just once. Of the sample, 9.5% to 15% falls within the top ten clones.

From its cysteine to its phenylalanine, the CDR3 spans 17 amino acids. Only the CDR3 DNA is retained, 51 bases long and in frame from the first base. Based on the germline V gene (reference sequence), the CDR1 and CDR2 sequences are DFQATT and SNEGSKA. Relative to germline, V is missing 6 bases and J is missing 1 base, with 10 bases of the junction outside any gene match. In the ophthalmopathy patients, disease was moderately to severely active, with a Clinical Activity Score of 3 or more, a NOSPECS grade of 4 or more, and a duration of less than 3 months. The study excluded patients with uncontrolled infections, other autoimmune diseases, pregnancy or lactation. Clinical symptoms, serum thyroxine and TRAb, thyroid ultrasound, and orbital computed tomography formed the basis for the diagnoses. PBMCs were separated from approximately 9.9 ml of fresh peripheral blood using Ficoll-Paque density gradient centrifugation. Total RNA was extracted using Trizol reagent, and RNA quality was assessed on an Agilent 2100 Bioanalyzer.

This TCR was recovered from a woman aged 45-60 years with Graves' ophthalmopathy. Input material: blood. The rearrangement combines TRBV20-1 with TRBJ2-1; the junction holds 12 bases that match TRBD2. The base sequence is TGCAGTGCCCTCCCCCCGACTAGCGGGAGTTCCTACAATGAGCAGTTCTTC. This sequence encodes CSALPPTSGSSYNEQFF.